This passage covers 8 T cell receptor beta chains from one sample sequenced in a study of identical twins. In TCRdb, the 5' RACE reads were re-called with MiXCR into one record per CDR3 protein. This sample yields 200,000 to 250,000 distinct CDR3 sequences, of which 7.5% are seen a single time; just under 2% belongs to the top ten. The sample also formed part of further work on yellow fever vaccine responses in identical twins.

Sequencing input: memory (CD45RO+) T cells sorted from blood. Receptor source: a woman aged 18-29 years in good health.

This clonotype occurred many times. The V gene is TRBV10-3, the J gene TRBJ2-6, with 7 bases that match TRBD1. Germline CDR1 ENHRY, CDR2 SYGVKD. V was clipped by 4 bases and J by 2 bases; unmatched bases: 8. There are 17 residues in the CDR3. For the CDR3, the DNA is TGTGCCATCAGTGTCACCTTACAGGGGACTGGGGCCAACGTCCTGACTTTC. The encoded protein is CAISVTLQGTGANVLTF.

This clonotype was recorded at least ten times. The V gene is TRBV5-1, the J gene TRBJ2-1; perhaps TRBD2 as D (6 bases). The CDR3 loop spans 17 amino acids. CDR1 and CDR2 from the germline V gene are SGHRS and YFSETQ. V was shortened by 1 base and J by 0 bases, with 14 bases between the two germline ends. CDR3 in amino acids: CASSLIGGTSSYNEQFF. For the CDR3, the DNA is TGCGCCAGCAGCTTGATCGGCGGGACCAGCTCCTACAATGAGCAGTTCTTC.

This clonotype was detected a few times. The V and J genes are TRBV3-1 and TRBJ2-7; maybe TRBD2 (6 bases). The CDR3 has 17 amino acids. V lost 1 base to trimming and J lost 0 bases, with 16 bases between them. The germline V gene has CDR1 LGHDT and CDR2 YNNKEL (reference sequence). In nucleotides, the CDR3 is TGTGCCAGCAGCCAAGGGAGGGGCGCGGGTTTCTCCTACGAGCAGTACTTC. Translated, it gives CASSQGRGAGFSYEQYF.

This clonotype was seen ten or more times. This rearrangement joins TRBV15 to TRBJ1-5; tentative D call: TRBD1 (5 bases). The V end lost 0 bases, the J end lost 2 bases, and 14 bases lay between the germline ends. Per the germline V gene, CDR1 is LNHNV and CDR2 is YYDKDF (reference sequence). This CDR3 region has 17 residues. The CDR3 loop is CATSRDHWGARNQPQHF. As DNA, the CDR3 is TGTGCCACCAGCAGAGATCATTGGGGCGCCCGCAATCAGCCCCAGCATTTT. The full variable domain, completed using reference TRBV15 and TRBJ1-5, is DAMVIQNPRYQVTQFGKPVTLSCSQTLNHNVMYWYQQKSSQAPKLLFHYYDKDFNNEADTPDNFQSRRPNTSFCFLDIRSPGLGDTAMYLCATSRDHWGARNQPQHFGDGTRLSIL.

The rearrangement links TRBV20-1 to TRBJ1-5, with 9 positions matching TRBD1. The length of the CDR3 is 18 residues. Germline assignment: CDR1 DFQATT and CDR2 SNEGSKA (reference sequence). With 1 base clipped from V and 0 bases from J, the junction kept 10 bases outside the gene matches. CDR3 DNA sequence: TGCAGTGCTAGAGGTAACAGGGGGCTGGGGTATAGCAATCAGCCCCAGCATTTT. It yields the protein CSARGNRGLGYSNQPQHF.

This clonotype was counted only a few times. The CDR3 bases are TGTGCCAGCAGTACCCAGGACAGAAGGAGGGGGTACGAGCAGTACTTC. Amino acid sequence: CASSTQDRRRGYEQYF. V and J are TRBV28 and TRBJ2-7; D is perhaps TRBD1 or TRBD2 (6 bases each). Deletions cut 5 bases from V and 4 bases from J, with 21 bases between. The CDR3 length is 16 residues. The germline V gene encodes CDR1 MDHEN and CDR2 SYDVKM.

The rearrangement uses TRBV3-1 and TRBJ2-3; no reliable D call. The CDR3 runs to 12 residues. The V and J ends lost 5 bases and 4 bases respectively, with 7 bases between them. The V gene's germline CDR1 is LGHDT and CDR2 YNNKEL (reference sequence). The CDR3 nucleotides read TGTGCCAGCAGCAGATCTGCAGATACGCAGTATTTT. Residues: CASSRSADTQYF.

This clonotype was counted ten times or more. This chain connects TRBV4-3 to TRBJ1-6; no reliable D call. The germline CDR1 and CDR2 sequences are LGHNA and YSLEER. This CDR3 has 13 residues. V lost 0 bases, J lost 9 bases, and 6 bases lay in between. CDR3 coding DNA: TGCGCCAGCAGCCAAGATACCGGTTCACCCCTCCACTTT. The encoded protein is CASSQDTGSPLHF.